The sequence of this TCR beta chain was determined in a study of blood T cell repertoires in COVID-19. Study summary: COVID-19 samples collected from the United States, Italy and Spain covered acute and convalescent phases. T cells, B-cell-depleted T cells, or PBMCs provided the cDNA or gDNA that served as material.

CDR1 and CDR2 (germline): LNHDA, SQIVND (reference sequence). With V trimmed by 4 bases and J by 9 bases, 11 bases remained unmatched. The CDR3 consists of 14 residues. Per the study methods: Scientists estimated how many nucleated cells there were by amplifying reference gene primers. The table came from immunoSEQ multiplex PCR; TCRdb's copy has only in-frame clones and leaves some out. That table furnishes V, J and clone size, whereas the DNA furnished D and trimming. The sample shows roughly 120,000 clones, over 65% of them seen only once. V usage is TRBV19 and J usage is TRBJ1-1; the match to TRBD1 covers 7 bases. The sequence was collected from a human donor with acute or convalescent COVID-19. The donor label of this sample is uncertain. Sequenced input: peripheral blood. In DNA, the CDR3 is TGTGCCAGTAGTAATATCCGGACAGGCTTAAAAGCTTTCTTT. Translating gives CASSNIRTGLKAFF.